Only a few counts were recorded for the clone carrying this TCR beta chain. The sample is drawn from a study of T-cell reconstitution after alpha-beta-depleted transplantation in children. Unique molecular identifiers were incorporated during preparation of the TCRbeta library. From the PCR reads, TCRdb called clonotypes with MiXCR, one entry per CDR3 protein. This table has 780,000 or so distinct CDR3 sequences, roughly 15% appearing once. The CDR3 totals 13 residues. V gave up 6 bases and J gave up 7 bases, with 14 bases separating them. This chain joins TRBV12-3 or TRBV12-4 and TRBJ2-3, with a tentative D call TRBD2 (5 bases). This material consisted of PBMCs, mostly from graft donor cells, taken 360 days after TCRalphabeta/CD19-depleted stem cell transplant. This receptor was obtained from a male patient aged 10 to 17 who had a stem cell transplant for acute lymphoblastic leukemia, so the T cells may come from the graft donor. The CDR3 DNA sequence: TGTGCCAGCAGGGTGGGAGACCCCCATACGCAGTATTTT. It translates to CASRVGDPHTQYF.